This entry lists 20 T cell receptor beta chains sequenced from one sample in a study of human T cells and chemical hapten exposure. One entry per CDR3 protein, called by TCRdb with MiXCR from the RACE reads. The top ten hold 1.5% to 2% of the sample, which has some 46,000 distinct CDR3 sequences, over 3.5% seen once. Time point noted: healthy volunteer bleed at 2 weeks. Someone pulled total RNA out of unfractionated whole blood. Sequencing used whole blood. All receptors derive from a female donor in good health. Some clones in this sample may be carry-over from other donors' samples.

This clonotype was seen at least ten times. The V call is TRBV3-1, the J call TRBJ1-1, with D hard to call. Germline CDR1 and CDR2: LGHDT and YNNKEL (reference sequence). V dropped 3 bases and J dropped 6 bases, with 14 bases sitting between them. This CDR3 comprises 14 residues. CDR3 coding DNA: TGTGCCAGCAGCCAGATAGTTACTTCCCCTGAAGCTTTCTTT. As protein: CASSQIVTSPEAFF.

This clonotype occurred a few times. V is TRBV13 and J is TRBJ1-6; D unresolved. Germline CDR1 and CDR2: PRHDT and FYEKMQ (reference sequence). Trimming took off 3 bases at V and 0 bases at J, with 6 bases between the two ends. The CDR3 is made up of 15 amino acids. The CDR3 spells CASSFASSYNSPLHF. The CDR3 nucleotides are TGTGCCAGCAGCTTCGCCTCCTCCTATAATTCACCCCTCCACTTT.

This clonotype has a count of ten or more. The CDR3 DNA sequence: TGTGCCAGCAGTTTGCGGGGGGGCCCCTACAATGAGCAGTTCTTC. Protein sequence: CASSLRGGPYNEQFF. The chain recombines TRBV12-3 or TRBV12-4 with TRBJ2-1; 9 nucleotides agree with TRBD2. This CDR3 is built from 15 residues. Trimming took 3 bases from V and 2 from J; bases not matched to a gene: 2.

This clonotype was observed at least ten times. This chain joins TRBV3-1 and TRBJ1-1, with TRBD1 as a possible D gene (5 bases). The germline CDR1 and CDR2 sequences are LGHDT and YNNKEL (reference sequence). Deletions cut 1 base from V and 8 bases from J, with 11 bases between. CDR3 size: 13 residues. As DNA, the CDR3 is TGTGCCAGCAGCCAAGGGGGCGAAACGGAAGCTTTCTTT. Its translation is CASSQGGETEAFF.

There are a few counts of this clonotype. Being one base from a much bigger clone, this may be a read error. The chain carries TRBV10-3 and TRBJ2-3; TRBD2 aligns across 10 bases. Germline V CDR1 and CDR2: ENHRY, SYGVKD. The junction had 11 bases not matched to a gene; V was cut back by 9 bases and J by 5 bases. CDR3 length: 15 residues. In DNA, the CDR3 is TGTGCCATTGCTGCTAGCGGGGGCTCCCGAGATACGCAGTATTTT. It specifies CAIAASGGSRDTQYF.

This chain links TRBV29-1 with TRBJ1-2, with TRBD1 as a possible D gene (6 bases). In germline, CDR1 is SQVTM, CDR2 ANQGSEA. Trimming pared 0 bases from V and 2 bases from J, leaving 13 bases between. This CDR3 is 15 amino acids long. The CDR3 reads CSVEDLGGGNYGYTF. The CDR3 region has the DNA TGCAGCGTTGAAGATCTTGGAGGGGGGAACTATGGCTACACCTTC.

This clonotype was seen many times. The chain combines TRBV7-3 with TRBJ1-1; no clear D gene. The CDR3 contains 15 residues. Germline values: CDR1 SGHTA, CDR2 FQGTGA. Trimming left V 2 bases short and J 0 bases short, with 10 bases between. The CDR3 DNA follows: TGTGCCAGCAGCTTAGGAGCAGGTGTGAACACTGAAGCTTTCTTT. This codes for CASSLGAGVNTEAFF.

This clonotype has ten or more counts. The CDR3 loop reads CASSLSLAGTYNEQFF. The DNA for the CDR3 is TGTGCCAGCAGCTTAAGCCTAGCGGGGACGTACAATGAGCAGTTCTTC. The chain has TRBV7-9 and TRBJ2-1; 9 bases line up with TRBD2. Germline trimming cut 2 bases from V and 4 bases from J; bases unmatched to any gene: 6. Germline V CDR1 and CDR2: SEHNR, FQNEAQ (reference sequence). This CDR3 is 16 amino acids long.

This clonotype came up many times. The rearrangement links TRBV7-9 to TRBJ2-3; D remains ambiguous. CDR1 and CDR2 from the germline V gene are SEHNR and FQNEAQ (reference sequence). The CDR3 length is 13 residues. The ends were cut back, 2 bases at V and 1 base at J, with 4 bases in the middle. The DNA for the CDR3 is TGTGCCAGCAGCTTAAAACGCACAGATACGCAGTATTTT. The encoded protein is CASSLKRTDTQYF. The complete variable domain, with remaining parts taken from reference TRBV7-9 and TRBJ2-3, reads DTGVSQNPRHKITKRGQNVTFRCDPISEHNRLYWYRQTLGQGPEFLTYFQNEAQLEKSRLLSDRFSAERPKGSFSTLEIQRTEQGDSAMYLCASSLKRTDTQYFGPGTRLTVL.

This clonotype was observed a few times. The chain carries TRBV12-3 or TRBV12-4 and TRBJ2-7; TRBD1 matches 11 bases. This CDR3 is built from 14 residues. V shed 5 bases, J shed 6 bases, and the junction held 6 bases outside the gene matches. The CDR3 region has the DNA TGTGCCAGCAGTCGTACCGGGACAGGGGGCGAGCAGTACTTC. It codes for CASSRTGTGGEQYF.

This clonotype was observed at least ten times. V is TRBV7-9 and J is TRBJ1-2, with D perhaps TRBD1 (6 bases). Trimming left V 3 bases short and J 6 bases short, with 11 bases between. The CDR3 loop spans 13 amino acids. Germline CDR1 is SEHNR and CDR2 is FQNEAQ (reference sequence). The CDR3 loop is CASSLAGGDGYTF. DNA of the CDR3: TGTGCCAGCAGCTTGGCGGGGGGCGATGGCTACACCTTC.

This clonotype was picked up many times. This chain joins TRBV5-1 and TRBJ1-6; D is ambiguous. The CDR3 is 14 amino acids. In germline, CDR1 is SGHRS, CDR2 YFSETQ. Trimming pared 0 bases from V and 7 bases from J, leaving 8 bases between. CDR3 nucleotide sequence: TGCGCCAGCAGCTTGGACGGACTGAATTCACCCCTCCACTTT. Encoded protein: CASSLDGLNSPLHF.

The sample holds many counts of this clonotype. The rearrangement uses TRBV12-3 or TRBV12-4 and TRBJ2-7, with a tentative D call TRBD1 (5 bases). Trimming left V 2 bases short and J 4 bases short, with 15 bases between. The length of the CDR3 is 15 residues. The CDR3 protein is CASSLWAGSRYEQYF. CDR3 in DNA: TGTGCCAGCAGTTTATGGGCAGGGTCTAGGTACGAGCAGTACTTC.

This clonotype was recorded at least ten times. The chain links TRBV3-1 to TRBJ2-3, with D hard to call. Germline V gene data show CDR1 as LGHDT and CDR2 as YNNKEL (reference sequence). The CDR3 runs 13 residues. V was pared by 0 bases and J by 6 bases, with 7 bases between. CDR3 coding DNA: TGTGCCAGCAGCCAAGATCCCAGGGATACGCAGTATTTT. Translating gives CASSQDPRDTQYF.

This clonotype occurred many times. The chain joins TRBV4-3 to TRBJ2-3; no reliable D call. This CDR3 spans 16 amino acids. Per germline, CDR1 LGHNA and CDR2 YSLEER. V dropped 1 base and J dropped 2 bases, with 13 bases sitting between them. The CDR3 DNA sequence: TGCGCCAGCAGCCAAGCCCCGCATTCGGACACAGATACGCAGTATTTT. Its translation: CASSQAPHSDTDTQYF.

This chain uses TRBV12-3 or TRBV12-4 with TRBJ1-2; D gene unclear. Trimming removed 0 bases from V and 5 bases from J, with 13 bases in between. The CDR3 extends over 15 amino acids. This CDR3 is CASSLALQEPYGYTF. As DNA, the CDR3 is TGTGCCAGCAGTTTAGCGCTTCAGGAGCCATATGGCTACACCTTC.

This clonotype was seen repeatedly, ten times or more. The chain links TRBV18 to TRBJ1-6; 8 positions match TRBD1. The V gene's germline CDR1 is KGHSH and CDR2 LQKENI. The CDR3 sequence is 15 residues long. The ends lost 3 bases at V and 8 bases at J; junction bases unmatched: 6. CDR3 amino acids: CASSPGQGDYSPLHF. In DNA form, the CDR3 reads TGTGCCAGCTCACCCGGACAGGGAGATTATTCACCCCTCCACTTT.

The sample holds many counts of this clonotype. The chain uses TRBV20-1 and TRBJ2-2, with TRBD2 identical over 9 bases. The trim removed 1 base at V and 6 bases at J, leaving 6 bases unmatched. The CDR3 is made up of 15 amino acids. Germline V lookup: CDR1 DFQATT, CDR2 SNEGSKA (reference sequence). The CDR3 bases are TGCAGTGCTAGAGGCGGGGGGGCCTTTTCCGGGGAGCTGTTTTTT. Translated, it gives CSARGGGAFSGELFF.

The sample holds many counts of this clonotype. V gene TRBV4-3 combines with J gene TRBJ1-1; the match to TRBD1 covers 7 bases. V shed 4 bases, J shed 4 bases, and the junction held 9 bases outside the gene matches. From germline, CDR1 is LGHNA and CDR2 YSLEER. This CDR3 region has 15 residues. The DNA for the CDR3 is TGCGCCAGCAGCCTTGAGACAGGGTCGGGCACTGAAGCTTTCTTT. Residues: CASSLETGSGTEAFF.

This clonotype was observed many times. V is TRBV20-1 and J is TRBJ2-3, with D unclear. CDR1 DFQATT and CDR2 SNEGSKA come from the germline V gene (reference sequence). This CDR3 comprises 12 residues. Trimming took 0 bases from V and 4 from J, leaving 5 bases between them. DNA for the CDR3: TGCAGTGCTAGAGAGGTGTCAGATACGCAGTATTTT. It specifies CSAREVSDTQYF.